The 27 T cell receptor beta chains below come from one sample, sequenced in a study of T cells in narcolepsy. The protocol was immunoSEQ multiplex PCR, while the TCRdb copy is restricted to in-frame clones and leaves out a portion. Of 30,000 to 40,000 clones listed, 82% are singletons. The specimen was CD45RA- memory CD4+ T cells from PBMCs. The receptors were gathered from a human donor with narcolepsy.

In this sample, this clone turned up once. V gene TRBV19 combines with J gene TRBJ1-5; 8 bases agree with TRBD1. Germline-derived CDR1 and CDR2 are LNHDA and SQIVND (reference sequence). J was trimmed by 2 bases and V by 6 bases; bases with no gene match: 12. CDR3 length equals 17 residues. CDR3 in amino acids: CASRPGQVLGGNQPQHF. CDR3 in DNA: TGTGCCAGTAGACCGGGACAGGTCCTTGGGGGCAATCAGCCCCAGCATTTT. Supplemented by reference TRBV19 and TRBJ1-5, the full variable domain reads DGGITQSPKYLFRKEGQNVTLSCEQNLNHDAMYWYRQDPGQGLRLIYYSQIVNDFQKGDIAEGYSVSREKKESFPLTVTSAQKNPTAFYLCASRPGQVLGGNQPQHFGDGTRLSIL.

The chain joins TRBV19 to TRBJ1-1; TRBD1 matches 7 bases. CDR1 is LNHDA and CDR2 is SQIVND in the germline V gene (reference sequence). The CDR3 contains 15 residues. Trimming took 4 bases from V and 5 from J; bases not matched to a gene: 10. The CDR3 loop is CASSNPRQGETEAFF. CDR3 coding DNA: TGTGCCAGTAGTAACCCCCGACAGGGTGAGACTGAAGCTTTCTTT.

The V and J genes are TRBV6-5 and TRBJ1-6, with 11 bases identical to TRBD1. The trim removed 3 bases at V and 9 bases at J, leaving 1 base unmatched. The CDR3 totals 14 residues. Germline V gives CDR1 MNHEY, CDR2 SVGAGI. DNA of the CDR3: TGTGCCAGCAGTTATGGACAGGGGGCTTCACCCCTCCACTTT. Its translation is CASSYGQGASPLHF.

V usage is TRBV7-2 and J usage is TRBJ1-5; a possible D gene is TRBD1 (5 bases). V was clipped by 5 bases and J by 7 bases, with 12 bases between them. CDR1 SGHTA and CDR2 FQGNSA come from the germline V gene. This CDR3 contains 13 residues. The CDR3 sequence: CASSQGRGQPQHF. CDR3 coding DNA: TGTGCCAGCAGCCAAGGGCGGGGCCAGCCCCAGCATTTT.

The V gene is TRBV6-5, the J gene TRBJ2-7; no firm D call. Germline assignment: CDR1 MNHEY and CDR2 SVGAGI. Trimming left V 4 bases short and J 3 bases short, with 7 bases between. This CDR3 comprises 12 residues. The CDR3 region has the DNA TGTGCCAGCAGTTTGGGCCTCTACGAGCAGTACTTC. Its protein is CASSLGLYEQYF.

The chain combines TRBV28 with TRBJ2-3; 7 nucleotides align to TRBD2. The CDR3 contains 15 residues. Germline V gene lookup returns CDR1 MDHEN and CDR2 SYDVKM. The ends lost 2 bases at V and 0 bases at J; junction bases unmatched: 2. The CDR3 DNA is TGTGCCAGCAGTTTAGGGGGAGGGAGCACAGATACGCAGTATTTT. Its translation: CASSLGGGSTDTQYF.

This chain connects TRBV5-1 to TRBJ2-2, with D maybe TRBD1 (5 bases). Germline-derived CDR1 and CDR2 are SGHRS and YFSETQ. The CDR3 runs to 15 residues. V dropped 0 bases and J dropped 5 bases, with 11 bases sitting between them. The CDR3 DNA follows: TGCGCCAGCAGCTTGGGGCAGGGCGGAACCGGGGAGCTGTTTTTT. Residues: CASSLGQGGTGELFF.

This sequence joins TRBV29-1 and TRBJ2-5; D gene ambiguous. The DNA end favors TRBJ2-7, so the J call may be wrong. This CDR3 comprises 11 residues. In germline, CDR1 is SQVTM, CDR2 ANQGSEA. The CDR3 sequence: CSASGLYEQYF. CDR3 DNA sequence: TGCAGCGCGAGTGGGTTATACGAGCAGTACTTC.

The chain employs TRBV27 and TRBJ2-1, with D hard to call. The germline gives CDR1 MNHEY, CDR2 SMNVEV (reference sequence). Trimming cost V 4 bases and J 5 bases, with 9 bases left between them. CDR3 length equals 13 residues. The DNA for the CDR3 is TGTGCCAGCAGTTCGTACAGAAACAATGAGCAGTTCTTC. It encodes CASSSYRNNEQFF.

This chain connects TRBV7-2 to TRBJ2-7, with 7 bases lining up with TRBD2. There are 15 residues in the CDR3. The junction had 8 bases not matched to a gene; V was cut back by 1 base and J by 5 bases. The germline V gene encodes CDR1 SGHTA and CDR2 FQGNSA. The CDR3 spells CASSLGTSMSDEQYF. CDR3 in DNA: TGTGCCAGCAGCTTAGGGACTAGTATGAGCGACGAGCAGTACTTC.

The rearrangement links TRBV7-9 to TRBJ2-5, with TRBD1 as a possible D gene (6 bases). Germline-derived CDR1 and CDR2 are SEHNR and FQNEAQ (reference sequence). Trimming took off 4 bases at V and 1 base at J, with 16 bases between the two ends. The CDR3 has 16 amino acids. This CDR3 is CASSSPTGGLQETQYF. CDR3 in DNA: TGTGCCAGCAGCTCTCCGACTGGGGGCCTCCAAGAGACCCAGTACTTC.

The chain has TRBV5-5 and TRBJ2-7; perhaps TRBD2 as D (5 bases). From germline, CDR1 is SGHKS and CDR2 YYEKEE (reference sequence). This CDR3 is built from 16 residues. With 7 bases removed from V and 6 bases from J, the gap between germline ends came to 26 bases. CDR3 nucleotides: TGTGCCAGCGGACTGGGCCCTACTACGGGAACTAGCGAGCAGTACTTC. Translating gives CASGLGPTTGTSEQYF.

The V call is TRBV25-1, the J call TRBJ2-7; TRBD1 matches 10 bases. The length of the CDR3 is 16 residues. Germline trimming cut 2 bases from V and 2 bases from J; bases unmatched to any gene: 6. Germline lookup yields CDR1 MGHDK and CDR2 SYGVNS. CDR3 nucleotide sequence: TGTGCCAGCAGTGAAGCCGGGACAGGGGTTGCCTACGAGCAGTACTTC. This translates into CASSEAGTGVAYEQYF.

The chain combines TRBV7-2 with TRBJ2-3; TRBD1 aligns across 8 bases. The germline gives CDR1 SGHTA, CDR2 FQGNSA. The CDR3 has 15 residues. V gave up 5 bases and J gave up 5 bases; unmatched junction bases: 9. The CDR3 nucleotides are TGTGCCAGCAGCCTGGGACAGGTCCCGGGAGATACGCAGTATTTT. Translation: CASSLGQVPGDTQYF.

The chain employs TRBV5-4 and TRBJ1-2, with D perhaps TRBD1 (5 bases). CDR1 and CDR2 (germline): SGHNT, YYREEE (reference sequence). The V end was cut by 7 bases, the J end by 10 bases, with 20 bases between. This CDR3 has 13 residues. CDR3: CASLIQGAAAYTF. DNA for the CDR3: TGTGCCAGCCTCATTCAAGGGGCCGCCGCCTACACCTTC. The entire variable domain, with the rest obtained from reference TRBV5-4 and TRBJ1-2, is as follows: ETGVTQSPTHLIKTRGQQVTLRCSSQSGHNTVSWYQQALGQGPQFIFQYYREEENGRGNFPPRFSGLQFPNYSSELNVNALELDDSALYLCASLIQGAAAYTFGSGTRLTVV.

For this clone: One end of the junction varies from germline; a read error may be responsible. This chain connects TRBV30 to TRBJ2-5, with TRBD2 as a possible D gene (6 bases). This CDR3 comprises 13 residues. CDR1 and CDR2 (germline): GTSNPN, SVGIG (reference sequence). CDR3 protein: CARSGGTGETQYF. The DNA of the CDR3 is TGTGCCCGGAGTGGAGGGACGGGAGAGACCCAGTACTTC.

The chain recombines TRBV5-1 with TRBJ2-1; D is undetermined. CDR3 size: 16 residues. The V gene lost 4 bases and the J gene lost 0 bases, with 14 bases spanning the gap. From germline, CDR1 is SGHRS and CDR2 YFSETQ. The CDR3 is CASSQHHSGSYNEQFF. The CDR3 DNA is TGCGCCAGCAGCCAACACCACTCGGGCTCCTACAATGAGCAGTTCTTC.

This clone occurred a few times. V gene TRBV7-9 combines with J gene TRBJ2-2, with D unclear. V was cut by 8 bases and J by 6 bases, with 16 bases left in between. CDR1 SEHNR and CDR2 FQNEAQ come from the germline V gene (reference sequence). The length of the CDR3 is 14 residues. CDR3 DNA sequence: TGTGCCAGCGGGAAAGTCTCACGGGCCGGGGAGCTGTTTTTT. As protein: CASGKVSRAGELFF.

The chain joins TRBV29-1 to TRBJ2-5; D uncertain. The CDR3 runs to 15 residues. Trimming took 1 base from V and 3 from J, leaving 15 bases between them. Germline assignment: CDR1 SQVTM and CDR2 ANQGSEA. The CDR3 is CSVEVLRTEKETQYF. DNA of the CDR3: TGCAGCGTTGAAGTTCTGAGGACGGAGAAAGAGACCCAGTACTTC. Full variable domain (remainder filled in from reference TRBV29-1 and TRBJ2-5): SAVISQKPSRDICQRGTSLTIQCQVDSQVTMMFWYRQQPGQSLTLIATANQGSEATYESGFVIDKFPISRPNLTFSTLTVSNMSPEDSSIYLCSVEVLRTEKETQYFGPGTRLLVL.

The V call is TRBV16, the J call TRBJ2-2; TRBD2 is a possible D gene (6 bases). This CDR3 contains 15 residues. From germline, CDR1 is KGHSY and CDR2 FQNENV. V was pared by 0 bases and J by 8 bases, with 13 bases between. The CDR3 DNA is TGTGCCAGCAGCCAATCGAAAGGAGGGTCTGGGGAGCTGTTTTTT. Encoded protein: CASSQSKGGSGELFF.

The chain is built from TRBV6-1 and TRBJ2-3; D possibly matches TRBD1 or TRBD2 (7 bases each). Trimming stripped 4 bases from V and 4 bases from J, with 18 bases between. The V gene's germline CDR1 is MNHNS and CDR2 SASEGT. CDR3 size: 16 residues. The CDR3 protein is CASSASQGGFPDTQYF. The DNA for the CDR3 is TGTGCCAGCAGTGCCTCCCAGGGGGGGTTTCCAGATACGCAGTATTTT.

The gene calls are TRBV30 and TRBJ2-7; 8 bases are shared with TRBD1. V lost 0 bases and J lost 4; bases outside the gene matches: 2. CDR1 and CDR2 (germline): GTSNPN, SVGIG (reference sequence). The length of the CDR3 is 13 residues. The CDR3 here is CAWSVQGDYEQYF. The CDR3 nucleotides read TGTGCCTGGAGTGTACAGGGGGATTACGAGCAGTACTTC.

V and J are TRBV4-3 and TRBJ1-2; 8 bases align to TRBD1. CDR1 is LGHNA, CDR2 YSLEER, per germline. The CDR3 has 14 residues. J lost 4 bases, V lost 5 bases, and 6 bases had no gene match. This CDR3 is CASSGTGGAYGYTF. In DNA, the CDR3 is TGCGCCAGCAGCGGGACAGGAGGGGCCTATGGCTACACCTTC.

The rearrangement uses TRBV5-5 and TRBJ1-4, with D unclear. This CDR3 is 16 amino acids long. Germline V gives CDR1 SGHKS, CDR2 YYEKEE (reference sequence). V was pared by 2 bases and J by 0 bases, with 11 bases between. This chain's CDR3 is CASSLWTGATNEKLFF. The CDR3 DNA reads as TGTGCCAGCAGCTTATGGACGGGTGCAACTAATGAAAAACTGTTTTTT.

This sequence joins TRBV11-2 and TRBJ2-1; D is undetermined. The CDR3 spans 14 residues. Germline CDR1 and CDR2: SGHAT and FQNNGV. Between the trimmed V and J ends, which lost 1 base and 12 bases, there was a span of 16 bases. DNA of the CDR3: TGTGCCAGCAGCTTAGTGGAGAGTCAGGTTCTGCAGTTCTTC. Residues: CASSLVESQVLQFF.

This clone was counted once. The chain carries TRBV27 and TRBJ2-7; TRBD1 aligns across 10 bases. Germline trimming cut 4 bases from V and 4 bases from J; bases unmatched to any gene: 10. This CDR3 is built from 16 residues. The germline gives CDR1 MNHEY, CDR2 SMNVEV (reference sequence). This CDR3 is CASSSAGTGERYEQYF. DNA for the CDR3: TGTGCCAGCAGTTCTGCCGGGACAGGGGAAAGGTACGAGCAGTACTTC.

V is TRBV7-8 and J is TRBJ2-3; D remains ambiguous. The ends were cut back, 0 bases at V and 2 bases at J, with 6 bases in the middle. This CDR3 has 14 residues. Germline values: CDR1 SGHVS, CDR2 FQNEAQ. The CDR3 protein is CASSLAIATDTQYF. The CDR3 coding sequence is TGTGCCAGCAGCTTAGCGATAGCCACAGATACGCAGTATTTT.